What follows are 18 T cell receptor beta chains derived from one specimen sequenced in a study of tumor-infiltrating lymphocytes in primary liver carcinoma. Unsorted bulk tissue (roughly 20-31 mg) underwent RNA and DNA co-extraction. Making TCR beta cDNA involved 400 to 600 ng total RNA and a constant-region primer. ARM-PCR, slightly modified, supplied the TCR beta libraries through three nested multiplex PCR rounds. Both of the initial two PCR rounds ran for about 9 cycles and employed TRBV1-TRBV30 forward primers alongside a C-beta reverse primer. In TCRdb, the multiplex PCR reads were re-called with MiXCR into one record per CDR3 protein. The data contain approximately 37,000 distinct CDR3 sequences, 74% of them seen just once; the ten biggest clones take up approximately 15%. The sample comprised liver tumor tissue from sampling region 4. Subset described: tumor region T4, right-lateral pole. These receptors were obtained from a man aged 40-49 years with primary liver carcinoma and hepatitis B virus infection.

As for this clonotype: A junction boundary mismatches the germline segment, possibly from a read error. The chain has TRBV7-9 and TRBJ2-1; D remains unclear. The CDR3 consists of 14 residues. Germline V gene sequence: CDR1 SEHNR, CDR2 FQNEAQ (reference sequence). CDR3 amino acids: CASNLPPRFDEQFF. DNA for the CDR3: TGTGCCAGCAACTTACCACCACGGTTCGACGAGCAGTTCTTC.

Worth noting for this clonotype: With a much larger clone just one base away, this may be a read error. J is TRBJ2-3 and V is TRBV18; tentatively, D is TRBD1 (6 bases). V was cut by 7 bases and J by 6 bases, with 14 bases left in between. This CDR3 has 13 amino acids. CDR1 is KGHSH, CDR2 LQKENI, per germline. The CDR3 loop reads CASLPDSEDTQYF. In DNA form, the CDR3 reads TGTGCCAGCTTACCGGACAGTGAGGATACGCAGTATTTT.

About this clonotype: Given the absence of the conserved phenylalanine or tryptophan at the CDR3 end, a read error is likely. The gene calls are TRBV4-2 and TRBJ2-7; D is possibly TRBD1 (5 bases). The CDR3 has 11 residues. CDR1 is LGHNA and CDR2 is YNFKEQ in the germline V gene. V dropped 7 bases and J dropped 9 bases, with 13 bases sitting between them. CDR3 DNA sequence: TGTGCCAGCATTCATCAGGGCAGGCAGTACCTC. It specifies CASIHQGRQYL.

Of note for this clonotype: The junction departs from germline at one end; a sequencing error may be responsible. CDR3 sequence (DNA): TGCGCCAGCAACCAAGGGTACATTGAGCAGTTCTTC. It specifies CASNQGYIEQFF. The genes are TRBV10-2 and TRBJ2-1; D uncertain. The germline V gene encodes CDR1 WSHSY and CDR2 SAAADI. The CDR3 spans 12 residues.

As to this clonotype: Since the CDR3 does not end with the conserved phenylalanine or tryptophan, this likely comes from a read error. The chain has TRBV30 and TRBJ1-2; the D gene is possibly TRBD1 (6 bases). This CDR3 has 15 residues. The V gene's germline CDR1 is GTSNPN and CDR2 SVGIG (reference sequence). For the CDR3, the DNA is TGTACCTGGAGTAGCCCCACAGGGTTAATCTATGGCTACACCTCC. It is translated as CTWSSPTGLIYGYTS.

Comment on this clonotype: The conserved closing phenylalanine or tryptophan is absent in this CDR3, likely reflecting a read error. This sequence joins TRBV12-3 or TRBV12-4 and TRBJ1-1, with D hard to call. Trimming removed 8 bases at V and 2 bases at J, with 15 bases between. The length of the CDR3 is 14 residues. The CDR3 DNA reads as TGTGCCAGCGGGAGTAGAGGTTCTAACACTGAAGCTTTCCTT. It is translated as CASGSRGSNTEAFL.

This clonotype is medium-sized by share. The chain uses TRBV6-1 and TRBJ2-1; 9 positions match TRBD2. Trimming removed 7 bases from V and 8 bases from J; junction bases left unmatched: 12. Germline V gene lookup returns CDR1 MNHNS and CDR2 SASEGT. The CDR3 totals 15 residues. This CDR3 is CASIPRLAGWDEQFF. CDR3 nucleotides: TGTGCCAGCATCCCAAGGCTAGCGGGATGGGATGAGCAGTTCTTC.

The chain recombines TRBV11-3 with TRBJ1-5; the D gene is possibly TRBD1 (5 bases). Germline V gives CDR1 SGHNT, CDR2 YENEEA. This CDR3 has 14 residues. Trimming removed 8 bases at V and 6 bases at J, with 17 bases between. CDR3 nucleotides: TGTGCCAGCTTAGATCTGGGGGTGGCTCAGCCCCAGCATTTT. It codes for CASLDLGVAQPQHF. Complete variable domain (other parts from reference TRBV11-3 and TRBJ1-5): EAGVVQSPRYKIIEKKQPVAFWCNPISGHNTLYWYLQNLGQGPELLIRYENEEAVDDSQLPKDRFSAERLKGVDSTLKIQPAELGDSAVYLCASLDLGVAQPQHFGDGTRLSIL.

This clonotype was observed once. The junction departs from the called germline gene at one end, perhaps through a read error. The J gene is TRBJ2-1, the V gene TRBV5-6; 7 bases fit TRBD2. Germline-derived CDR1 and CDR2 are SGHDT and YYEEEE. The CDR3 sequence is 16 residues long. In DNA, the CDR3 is TGTGCCAGCAGCCCGTCTGAGAGTGGGAGGGGCAATGGGCAGTTCTTC. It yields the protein CASSPSESGRGNGQFF.

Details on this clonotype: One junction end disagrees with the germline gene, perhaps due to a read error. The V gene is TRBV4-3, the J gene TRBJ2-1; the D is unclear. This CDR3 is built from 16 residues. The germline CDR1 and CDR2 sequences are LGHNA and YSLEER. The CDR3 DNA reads TGCGCCAGCATCCAATTCCCCCCCCCGGCGGACGATGAACAGTTCTTC. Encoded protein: CASIQFPPPADDEQFF.

CDR3 DNA sequence: TGCAGCGTTTCAGCAGGGTGGTGCATGAACACTGAAGCTTTCTTT. It codes for CSVSAGWCMNTEAFF. The chain employs TRBV29-1 and TRBJ1-1, with TRBD1 as a possible D gene (5 bases). Germline loops: CDR1 SQVTM, CDR2 ANQGSEA. This CDR3 is built from 15 residues. The V gene lost 5 bases and the J gene lost 0 bases, with 16 bases spanning the gap.

The CDR3 sequence: CCAMAPGTGTPYEQYF. The CDR3 DNA reads as TGCTGCGCCATGGCACCTGGGACCGGCACTCCCTACGAGCAGTACTTC. The gene calls are TRBV29-1 and TRBJ2-7, with D possibly being TRBD1 or TRBD2 (5 bases each). The germline CDR1 and CDR2 sequences are SQVTM and ANQGSEA. The CDR3 extends over 16 amino acids.

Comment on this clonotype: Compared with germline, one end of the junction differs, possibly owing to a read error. The CDR3 bases are TGTGCAAGCAGCCGAAAGACGACCCACACCGGGGAGTTGTTTTTT. Protein sequence: CASSRKTTHTGELFF. This chain joins TRBV5-4 and TRBJ2-2; D possibly corresponds to TRBD2 (5 bases). The CDR3 is 15 amino acids. Per the germline V gene, CDR1 is SGHNT and CDR2 is YYREEE (reference sequence).

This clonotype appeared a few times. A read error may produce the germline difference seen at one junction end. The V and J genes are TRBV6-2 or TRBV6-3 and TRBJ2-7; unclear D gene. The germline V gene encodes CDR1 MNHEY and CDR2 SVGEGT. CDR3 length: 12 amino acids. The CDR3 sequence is CASTPSVYEQYF. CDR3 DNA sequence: TGTGCGAGCACCCCTAGTGTCTACGAGCAGTACTTC.

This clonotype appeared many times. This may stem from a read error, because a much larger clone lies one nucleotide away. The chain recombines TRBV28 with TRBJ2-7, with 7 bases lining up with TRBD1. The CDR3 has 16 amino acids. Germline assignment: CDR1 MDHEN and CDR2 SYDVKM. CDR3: CVSSLEGAFGAYEQYF. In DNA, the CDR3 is TGTGTCAGCAGTTTAGAGGGGGCTTTTGGGGCCTACGAGCAGTACTTC.

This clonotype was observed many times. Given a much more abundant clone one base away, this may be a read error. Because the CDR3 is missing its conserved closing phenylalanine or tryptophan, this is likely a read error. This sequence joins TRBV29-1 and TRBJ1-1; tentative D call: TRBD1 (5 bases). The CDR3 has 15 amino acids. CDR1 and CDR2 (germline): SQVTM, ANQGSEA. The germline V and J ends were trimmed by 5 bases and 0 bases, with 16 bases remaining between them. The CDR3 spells CSVLPGWGMNTEAFS. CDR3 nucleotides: TGCAGCGTTCTTCCGGGGTGGGGGATGAACACTGAAGCTTTCTCT.

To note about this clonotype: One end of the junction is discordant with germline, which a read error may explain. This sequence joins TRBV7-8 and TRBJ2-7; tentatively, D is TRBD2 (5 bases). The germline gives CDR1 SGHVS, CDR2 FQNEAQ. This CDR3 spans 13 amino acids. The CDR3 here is CAGSFISAYERCF. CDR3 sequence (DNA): TGTGCCGGCAGCTTTATTAGCGCCTACGAGCGGTGCTTC.

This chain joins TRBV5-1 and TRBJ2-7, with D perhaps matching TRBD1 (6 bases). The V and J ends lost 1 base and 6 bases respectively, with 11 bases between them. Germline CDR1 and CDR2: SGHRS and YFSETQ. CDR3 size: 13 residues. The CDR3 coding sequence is TGCGCCAGCAGCTTGCATACAGGGAGCGAGCAGTACTTC. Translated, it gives CASSLHTGSEQYF. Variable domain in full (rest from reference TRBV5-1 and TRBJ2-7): KAGVTQTPRYLIKTRGQQVTLSCSPISGHRSVSWYQQTPGQGLQFLFEYFSETQRNKGNFPGRFSGRQFSNSRSEMNVSTLELGDSALYLCASSLHTGSEQYFGPGTRLTVT.